The T cell receptor beta chain described here comes from a study of monozygotic twins with inflammatory bowel disease. Blood was drawn once per donor, and each sample measured approximately 2.4 ml. Without any T cell sorting, total RNA was isolated from whole blood. TCRdb re-called the 5' RACE reads and catalogs CDR3 proteins one per entry, DNA excluded. The sample data list around 150,000 distinct CDR3 sequences. This sequence was found in a human donor with ulcerative colitis or Crohn's disease, or a healthy co-twin of an affected twin (not recorded which). What was sequenced was blood.

CDR3 in amino acids: CASTKGTGGTGELFF. The genes are TRBV11-2 and TRBJ2-2; the D call from TCRdb, TRBD1, cannot be confirmed without DNA. CDR1 and CDR2 (germline): SGHAT, FQNNGV. The CDR3 runs to 15 residues.